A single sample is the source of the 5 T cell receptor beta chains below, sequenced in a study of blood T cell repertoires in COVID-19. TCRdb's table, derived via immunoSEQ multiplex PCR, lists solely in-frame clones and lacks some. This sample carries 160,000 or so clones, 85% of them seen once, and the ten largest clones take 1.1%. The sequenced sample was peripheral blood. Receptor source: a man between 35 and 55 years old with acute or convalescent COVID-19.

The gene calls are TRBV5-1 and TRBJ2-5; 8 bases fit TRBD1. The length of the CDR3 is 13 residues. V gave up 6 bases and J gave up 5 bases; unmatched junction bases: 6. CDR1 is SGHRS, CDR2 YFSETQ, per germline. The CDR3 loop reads CASKTGGGETQYF. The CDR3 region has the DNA TGCGCCAGCAAAACAGGGGGTGGGGAGACCCAGTACTTC.

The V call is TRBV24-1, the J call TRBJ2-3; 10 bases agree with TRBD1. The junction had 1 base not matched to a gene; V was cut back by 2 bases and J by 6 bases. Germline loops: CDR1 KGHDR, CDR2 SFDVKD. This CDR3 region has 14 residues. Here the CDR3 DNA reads TGTGCCACCAGTGATTCGGGACAGGGGGATACGCAGTATTTT. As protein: CATSDSGQGDTQYF.

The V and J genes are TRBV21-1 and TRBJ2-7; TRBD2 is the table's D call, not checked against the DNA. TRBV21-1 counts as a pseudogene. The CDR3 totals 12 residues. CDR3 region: CASGGKGYEQYF. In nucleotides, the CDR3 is TGTGCCAGCGGGGGGAAAGGGTACGAGCAGTACTTC.

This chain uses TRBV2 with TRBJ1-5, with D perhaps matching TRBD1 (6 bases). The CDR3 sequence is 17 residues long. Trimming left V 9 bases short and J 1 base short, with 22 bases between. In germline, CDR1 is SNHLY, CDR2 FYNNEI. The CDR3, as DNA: TGTGCCAGGCCTAAAACAGGGAATGACTCAAGCAATCAGCCCCAGCATTTT. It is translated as CARPKTGNDSSNQPQHF.

CDR3 sequence reads: CASSPRTGGSGNTIYF. DNA for the CDR3: TGTGCCAGCAGCCCAAGGACAGGGGGCTCTGGAAACACCATATATTTT. The chain links TRBV9 to TRBJ1-3, with 10 bases that match TRBD1. The CDR3 has 16 residues. CDR1 is SGDLS and CDR2 is YYNGEE in the germline V gene. Trimming took 4 bases from V and 0 from J; bases not matched to a gene: 4.